This T cell receptor (beta chain) was identified during a study of blood T cell repertoires in COVID-19. For the study at large: Spain, Italy and the United States supplied samples that represented acute and convalescent COVID-19. PBMCs, B-cell-depleted T cells, or T cells provided the cDNA or gDNA that made up the material.

Germline V gene data show CDR1 as SNHLY and CDR2 as FYNNEI. V gave up 6 bases and J gave up 0 bases, with 12 bases separating them. The length of the CDR3 is 14 residues. Authors' methods: Nucleated cell counts were estimated from reference gene primer amplification. Libraries were prepared by immunoSEQ multiplex PCR; TCRdb keeps only in-frame clonotypes and omits some of them. The V and J calls and clone size come from that table; D and trimming were worked out from the DNA. The repertoire holds fewer than 100,000 clones, around 79% seen once, with roughly 24% in the top ten. The sample taken for sequencing was peripheral blood. This clonotype originated in a human donor in a cohort sampled during active COVID-19. The chain joins TRBV2 to TRBJ2-7; perhaps TRBD1 as D (5 bases). The chain's CDR3 is CASRRDSPSYEQYF. CDR3 nucleotide sequence: TGTGCCAGCAGGCGCGACAGCCCCTCCTACGAGCAGTACTTC.